The 13 T cell receptor beta chains in this list originate from one sample, sequenced in a study of OX40 agonist ivuxolimab in advanced cancers. Produced via immunoSEQ multiplex PCR; TCRdb's table is partial and in-frame only. The profile shows approximately 40,000 clones, around 77% of them singletons. Sequenced material: CD4+ or CD8+ T cells sorted from blood, taken in a trial of the OX40 agonist ivuxolimab. Receptor source: an adult with an advanced solid tumor such as melanoma, head and neck, liver or kidney cancer.

This chain connects TRBV7-8 to TRBJ2-2, with D possibly matching TRBD1 (5 bases). The CDR3 sequence is 15 residues long. CDR1 and CDR2 from the germline V gene are SGHVS and FQNEAQ. The germline V and J ends were trimmed by 1 base and 9 bases, with 15 bases remaining between them. Here the CDR3 DNA reads TGTGCCAGCAGCTTAGGCTGGCTAAGGGGCCGGGAGCTGTTTTTT. It yields the protein CASSLGWLRGRELFF. Full variable domain (missing parts from reference TRBV7-8 and TRBJ2-2): GAGVSQSPRYKVAKRGQDVALRCDPISGHVSLFWYQQALGQGPEFLTYFQNEAQLDKSGLPSDRFFAERPEGSVSTLKIQRTQQEDSAVYLCASSLGWLRGRELFFGEGSRLTVL.

The chain carries TRBV7-6 and TRBJ2-1; the match to TRBD2 covers 8 bases. Germline loops: CDR1 SGHVS, CDR2 FNYEAQ. Trimming removed 7 bases from V and 3 bases from J; junction bases left unmatched: 11. The CDR3 consists of 16 residues. The CDR3 DNA follows: TGTGCCAGCACTAATGCCGGGGGGGCCTTCTACAATGAGCAGTTCTTC. Translated: CASTNAGGAFYNEQFF.

This clone was detected only once. The genes are TRBV27 and TRBJ2-3; TRBD2 matches at 7 bases. The germline CDR1 and CDR2 sequences are MNHEY and SMNVEV (reference sequence). J gave up 1 base and V 3 bases, and 4 bases lay outside the gene matches. The CDR3 totals 15 residues. The CDR3 loop reads CASSFGGGGTDTQYF. The CDR3 nucleotides read TGTGCCAGCAGTTTTGGCGGGGGAGGCACAGATACGCAGTATTTT.

The chain is built from TRBV7-9 and TRBJ2-1; 10 nucleotides agree with TRBD1. The germline gives CDR1 SEHNR, CDR2 FQNEAQ (reference sequence). The CDR3 has 13 amino acids. V was pared by 4 bases and J by 7 bases, with 1 base of the junction left unmatched. This chain's CDR3 is CASSWTGGNEQFF. The CDR3 DNA sequence: TGTGCCAGCAGCTGGACAGGGGGAAATGAGCAGTTCTTC.

V and J are TRBV27 and TRBJ2-7, with TRBD1 matching over 10 bases. The germline V gene encodes CDR1 MNHEY and CDR2 SMNVEV (reference sequence). J lost 5 bases, V lost 3 bases, and 13 bases had no gene match. The CDR3 spans 17 residues. The CDR3 spells CASSFLKTGTGVHEQYF. The CDR3 nucleotides are TGTGCCAGCAGTTTTTTAAAAACCGGGACAGGGGTCCACGAGCAGTACTTC.

The gene calls are TRBV10-3 and TRBJ1-1; no firm D call. CDR3 size: 12 residues. V dropped 6 bases and J dropped 3 bases, with 8 bases sitting between them. Per germline, CDR1 ENHRY and CDR2 SYGVKD. The CDR3 sequence: CAIRSGDTEAFF. Here the CDR3 DNA reads TGTGCCATCAGGAGCGGGGACACTGAAGCTTTCTTT.

This clone is labeled as large. The V call is TRBV10-1, the J call TRBJ2-1; 9 bases align to TRBD1. V lost 4 bases, J lost 7 bases, and 11 bases stayed unmatched. Germline-derived CDR1 and CDR2 are WNHNN and SYGVQD (reference sequence). This CDR3 is 16 amino acids long. The CDR3 here is CASSGPGTGLWNEQFF. The CDR3 bases are TGCGCCAGCAGTGGTCCCGGGACAGGGCTTTGGAATGAGCAGTTCTTC.

V usage is TRBV2 and J usage is TRBJ2-5; tentative D call: TRBD1 (6 bases). The CDR3 is made up of 15 amino acids. Trimming shortened V by 4 bases and J by 1 base, and 13 bases separated the two germline ends. Per the germline V gene, CDR1 is SNHLY and CDR2 is FYNNEI. CDR3 DNA: TGTGCCAGCAGTGGACGATACAGGGTCCAAGAGACCCAGTACTTC. It specifies CASSGRYRVQETQYF.

As DNA, the CDR3 is TGTGCCTGGAGAGCGGGACAGGGGTACGAGCAGTACTTC. Translating gives CAWRAGQGYEQYF. V usage is TRBV30 and J usage is TRBJ2-7; 10 positions agree with TRBD1. The trim removed 3 bases at V and 4 bases at J, leaving 3 bases unmatched. The CDR3 has 13 residues. Germline V CDR1 and CDR2: GTSNPN, SVGIG (reference sequence).

The chain links TRBV6-1 to TRBJ2-7; D is unclear. The CDR3 spans 10 residues. Trimming removed 9 bases from V and 2 bases from J, with 5 bases in between. Germline-derived CDR1 and CDR2 are MNHNS and SASEGT. The CDR3 protein is CASGTYEQYF. The CDR3 nucleotides read TGTGCCAGTGGAACCTACGAGCAGTACTTC.

The CDR3 spells CASSQITRYEQYF. DNA for the CDR3: TGTGCCAGCAGTCAAATCACTAGATACGAGCAGTACTTC. This sequence joins TRBV6-5 and TRBJ2-7, with D possibly matching TRBD2 (5 bases). Trimming left V 5 bases short and J 4 bases short, with 12 bases between. Germline CDR1 reads MNHEY; CDR2 reads SVGAGI. The CDR3 is 13 amino acids.

This clone was counted a few times. This sequence joins TRBV9 and TRBJ1-2; D might be TRBD1 (6 bases). V was clipped by 5 bases and J by 3 bases, with 8 bases between them. Germline V gene data show CDR1 as SGDLS and CDR2 as YYNGEE. This CDR3 is built from 12 residues. CDR3 loop: CASRRGYYGYTF. CDR3 coding DNA: TGTGCCAGCAGGAGGGGGTACTATGGCTACACCTTC.

This chain connects TRBV30 to TRBJ2-7; D call uncertain. Trimming removed 7 bases at V and 6 bases at J, with 19 bases between. Germline-derived CDR1 and CDR2 are GTSNPN and SVGIG (reference sequence). There are 13 residues in the CDR3. CDR3 sequence: CAFLDGPQGEQYF. The CDR3 DNA is TGTGCCTTCTTGGACGGGCCCCAAGGCGAGCAGTACTTC.